A selection of T cell receptor beta chains follows, all from one sample in a study of blood T cell repertoires in COVID-19. The repertoire was sequenced with immunoSEQ multiplex PCR; TCRdb's copy has only in-frame clones and lacks some. The profile shows 140,000 or so clones, roughly nine tenths of them singletons. Sequenced input: peripheral blood. The receptors derive from a human donor with COVID-19, enrolled during active disease. The donor label of this sample is uncertain. The CDR3 runs from the conserved cysteine through the conserved F or W. The D gene is left open where the match is weak. Size values are once, few and many counts, or a class for expanded clones, and some rows have none.

>TRBV28|.|.|TRBJ1-2
TGTGCCAGCAGCGTGACAGATTATGGCTACACCTTC
CASSVTDYGYTF
>TRBV11-3|.|.|TRBJ1-1
TGTGCCAGCAGCCCCACAACGAACACTGAAGCTTTCTTT
CASSPTTNTEAFF
>TRBV14|.|.|TRBJ1-4
TGTGCCAGCAGCCTGGACTCAACTAATGAAAAACTGTTTTTT
CASSLDSTNEKLFF
>TRBV19|.|TRBD1|TRBJ2-1
TGTGCCAGTACCTCAGCAGGGGGCCAGATGTACAATGAGCAGTTCTTC
CASTSAGGQMYNEQFF
>TRBV2|.|.|TRBJ1-5
TGTGCCAGCAGTGAGGGGGCTGCAGATCAGCCCCAGCATTTT
CASSEGAADQPQHF
>TRBV10-3|.|TRBD1|TRBJ2-1
TGTGCCACGAATCGAGGGACAGGGGGTACCGATATCTCCTACAATGAGCAGTTCTTC
CATNRGTGGTDISYNEQFF
>TRBV7-3|.|.|TRBJ2-7
TGTGCCAGCAGCTTAAATTATGGGGGGAACTACGAGCAGTACTTC
CASSLNYGGNYEQYF
>TRBV18|.|TRBD1|TRBJ2-5
TGTGCCAGCTCAGAGAGGGGGCTGGAGACCCAGTACTTC
CASSERGLETQYF
>TRBV7-3|once|.|TRBJ2-5
TGTGCCAGCAGCTTAACTCCGGGACTAGAGACCCAGTACTTC
CASSLTPGLETQYF
>TRBV9|.|.|TRBJ1-3
TGTGCCAGCAGCGTACATAGTGTGGACAGCGCCGTCCCCTCTGGAAACACCATATATTTT
CASSVHSVDSAVPSGNTIYF
>TRBV6-6|.|.|TRBJ1-1
TGTGCCAGCAGTTCCGGGACTCGGGACACTGAAGCTTTCTTT
CASSSGTRDTEAFF
>TRBV11-3|.|.|TRBJ2-1
TGTGCCAGCAGCTTAATCGGGGGTGGGAGTGGTAATGAGCAGTTCTTC
CASSLIGGGSGNEQFF
>TRBV15|.|.|TRBJ1-2
TGTGCCACCAGCAGGGCCCGGGGACTGCTCTATGGCTACACCTTC
CATSRARGLLYGYTF
>TRBV10-1|.|.|TRBJ2-3
TGCGCCAGCAGCACTACGGGACAATGCACAGATACGCAGTATTTT
CASSTTGQCTDTQYF
>TRBV18|.|TRBD2|TRBJ2-1
TGTGCCAGCTCACGGACTAGCGGGGTCAATGAGCAGTTCTTC
CASSRTSGVNEQFF
>TRBV6-1|once|.|TRBJ2-3
TGTGCCAGCAGTGAAGCGCTGGGGAGCCATGGGGATACGCAGTATTTT
CASSEALGSHGDTQYF
>TRBV19|once|.|TRBJ2-7
TGTGCCAGTAGTCACTTTTCAGGGGCGGGGGACTCCTACGAGCAGTACTTC
CASSHFSGAGDSYEQYF
>TRBV9|once|TRBD2|TRBJ2-1
TGTGCCAGCAGCGTTCAAGCGGGAAGGACCCTAGATGAGCAGTTCTTC
CASSVQAGRTLDEQFF
>TRBV5-4|.|.|TRBJ2-3
TGTGCCAGCAGCCTCTGGACTAACACAGATACGCAGTATTTT
CASSLWTNTDTQYF
>TRBV28|.|TRBD1|TRBJ1-5
TGTGCCAGCAGTTTATTCGCCCAGGGGGCTGATAGCAATCAGCCCCAGCATTTT
CASSLFAQGADSNQPQHF
>TRBV19|.|.|TRBJ1-1
TGTGCCAGTAGTGCGTTGGTTGGCACTGAAGCTTTCTTT
CASSALVGTEAFF
>TRBV11-3|.|.|TRBJ2-7
TGTGCCAGCAGCTTAGCCGACAGCGAGCAGTACTTC
CASSLADSEQYF
>TRBV23-1|.|.|TRBJ1-6
TGCGCCAGCACTTGGGAGGGGCATCCGGATCATTCACCCCTCCACTTT
CASTWEGHPDHSPLHF
>TRBV10-3|.|.|TRBJ2-2
TGTGCCATCAAGGGTAGCGGAAACACCGGGGAGCTGTTTTTT
CAIKGSGNTGELFF
>TRBV18|.|TRBD1|TRBJ1-3
TGTGCCAGCTCATCTCAGACAGGGCGTTCTGGAAACACCATATATTTT
CASSSQTGRSGNTIYF
>TRBV11-2|.|.|TRBJ2-1
TGTGCCAGCAGCTTAAAGGGAGATGAGCAGTTCTTC
CASSLKGDEQFF
>TRBV7-8|.|.|TRBJ2-1
TGTGCCAGCAGCTTAGCCTATGAGCAGTTCTTC
CASSLAYEQFF
>TRBV19|.|.|TRBJ1-3
TGTGCCAGTAGTATAGAGGGGGCTGGGGGAAACACCATATATTTT
CASSIEGAGGNTIYF
>TRBV5-1|.|.|TRBJ1-1
TGCGCCAGCAGCTTGGCCCGGGGTGGGAACACTGAAGCTTTCTTT
CASSLARGGNTEAFF
>TRBV5-1|.|.|TRBJ2-2
TGCGCCAGCAGCCTAGGTAGTGTGAACACCGGGGAGCTGTTTTTT
CASSLGSVNTGELFF
>TRBV4-1|.|TRBD1|TRBJ1-1
TGCGCCAGCAGCCCTGGACAGGGGGTCGAAGCTTTCTTT
CASSPGQGVEAFF
>TRBV2|.|TRBD1|TRBJ1-2
TGTGCCAGCAGGGGGTCGGGACAGGGAATCAGCTACACCTTC
CASRGSGQGISYTF
>TRBV6-5|once|.|TRBJ1-5
TGTGCCAGCAGTCCTCGGGGTCTTGATCAGCCCCAGCATTTT
CASSPRGLDQPQHF
>TRBV24-1|once|TRBD1|TRBJ2-1
TGTGCCACCAGTGATTTTCACCGGGACAGGGCAAGGCAGTTCTTC
CATSDFHRDRARQFF
>TRBV6-6|.|.|TRBJ1-4
TGTGCCAGCAGCCGGGGGGCAACTAATGAAAAACTGTTTTTT
CASSRGATNEKLFF
>TRBV19|.|.|TRBJ1-3
TGTGCCAGTAGTGCTTATATTGGGAGCCGGGGCTCTGGAAACACCATATATTTT
CASSAYIGSRGSGNTIYF
>TRBV5-5|.|.|TRBJ1-2
TGTGCCAGCAGCCACTCGTTAGGCTACACCTTC
CASSHSLGYTF
>TRBV25-1|.|TRBD1|TRBJ1-6
TGTGCCAGCAGTGTTGCGACAGGGAGTAATTCACCCCTCCACTTT
CASSVATGSNSPLHF
>TRBV12-3/TRBV12-4|.|.|TRBJ2-7
TGTGCCAGCAGAAGGACTGGTGCCTACGAGCAGTACTTC
CASRRTGAYEQYF
>TRBV6-5|few|.|TRBJ2-7
TGTGCCAGCTCTAAGGAGGGGTCCTACGAGCAGTACTTC
CASSKEGSYEQYF
>TRBV5-4|.|.|TRBJ2-4
TGTGCCAGCAGCTTAAGGGACAACCAAAACATTCAGTACTTC
CASSLRDNQNIQYF
>TRBV24-1|few|.|TRBJ2-1
TGTGCCACCAGTGATTTTGCCCTTGACGGGACAAGGGGATCCGGGACCTACAATGAGCAGTTCTTC
CATSDFALDGTRGSGTYNEQFF
>TRBV9|.|.|TRBJ2-1
TGTGCCAGCAGCGTAGCTCCCTCTGCGAGGGGGGGGCACAATGAGCAGTTCTTC
CASSVAPSARGGHNEQFF
>TRBV3-1/TRBV3-2|.|.|TRBJ1-1
TGTGCCAGCAGCCAAGACAGAAACACTGAAGCTTTCTTT
CASSQDRNTEAFF
>TRBV6-5|.|TRBD1|TRBJ1-1
TGTGCCAGCAGTTACTCCCCGACAGGGACGACCACTGAAGCTTTCTTT
CASSYSPTGTTTEAFF
>TRBV3-1/TRBV3-2|.|TRBD1|TRBJ1-3
TGTGCCAGCAGCCAAGGCGGGACAGGCCTCTTCTCTGGAAACACCATATATTTT
CASSQGGTGLFSGNTIYF
>TRBV9|.|TRBD1|TRBJ1-3
TGTGCCAGCAGCCCCCGGACAGGGGCTGGAAACACCATATATTTT
CASSPRTGAGNTIYF
>TRBV3-1/TRBV3-2|.|TRBD2|TRBJ2-7
TGTGCCAGCCTGGGGAGAGCGGGGCGTTCCTACGAGCAGTACTTC
CASLGRAGRSYEQYF
>TRBV12-3/TRBV12-4|.|.|TRBJ1-6
TGTGCCAGCAGTTACAGGGTTTCACCCCTCCACTTT
CASSYRVSPLHF
>TRBV28|once|.|TRBJ1-5
TGTGCCAGCAATTCAGGGAGCAATCAGCCCCAGCATTTT
CASNSGSNQPQHF
>TRBV4-2|few|.|TRBJ1-3
TGTGCCAGCAGCCAAGATTTCGGGGAATCTGGAAACACCATATATTTT
CASSQDFGESGNTIYF
>TRBV5-4|.|TRBD2|TRBJ2-1
TGTGCCAGCAGCCTCCCCTCGGGGGGGCCTTTTGATGAGCAGTTCTTC
CASSLPSGGPFDEQFF
>TRBV2|.|.|TRBJ1-2
TGTGCCAGCATCCCGGGGAGGGGCGAAGGCTACACCTTC
CASIPGRGEGYTF
>TRBV6-5|once|.|TRBJ1-1
TGTGCCAGCGAAACAGGGAGTGGCGGCACTGAAGCTTTCTTT
CASETGSGGTEAFF
>TRBV10-3|.|.|TRBJ1-2
TGTGCCATCAGTGGGGGAGATTATGGCTACACCTTC
CAISGGDYGYTF
>TRBV19|.|.|TRBJ1-5
TGTGCCAGTAGTATGTTCGGCGGGCCCACGCAGCCCCAGCATTTT
CASSMFGGPTQPQHF
>TRBV12-3/TRBV12-4|.|TRBD1|TRBJ1-5
TGTGCCAGCAGGGGACAGATCAATCAGCCCCAGCATTTT
CASRGQINQPQHF
>TRBV3-1/TRBV3-2|.|.|TRBJ1-1
TGTGCCAGCAGCCATCCAGGGTTGAACACTGAAGCTTTCTTT
CASSHPGLNTEAFF
>TRBV19|.|TRBD2|TRBJ2-1
TGTGCCAGTAGTACCTATAGCGGGCGACCCTACAATGAGCAGTTCTTC
CASSTYSGRPYNEQFF